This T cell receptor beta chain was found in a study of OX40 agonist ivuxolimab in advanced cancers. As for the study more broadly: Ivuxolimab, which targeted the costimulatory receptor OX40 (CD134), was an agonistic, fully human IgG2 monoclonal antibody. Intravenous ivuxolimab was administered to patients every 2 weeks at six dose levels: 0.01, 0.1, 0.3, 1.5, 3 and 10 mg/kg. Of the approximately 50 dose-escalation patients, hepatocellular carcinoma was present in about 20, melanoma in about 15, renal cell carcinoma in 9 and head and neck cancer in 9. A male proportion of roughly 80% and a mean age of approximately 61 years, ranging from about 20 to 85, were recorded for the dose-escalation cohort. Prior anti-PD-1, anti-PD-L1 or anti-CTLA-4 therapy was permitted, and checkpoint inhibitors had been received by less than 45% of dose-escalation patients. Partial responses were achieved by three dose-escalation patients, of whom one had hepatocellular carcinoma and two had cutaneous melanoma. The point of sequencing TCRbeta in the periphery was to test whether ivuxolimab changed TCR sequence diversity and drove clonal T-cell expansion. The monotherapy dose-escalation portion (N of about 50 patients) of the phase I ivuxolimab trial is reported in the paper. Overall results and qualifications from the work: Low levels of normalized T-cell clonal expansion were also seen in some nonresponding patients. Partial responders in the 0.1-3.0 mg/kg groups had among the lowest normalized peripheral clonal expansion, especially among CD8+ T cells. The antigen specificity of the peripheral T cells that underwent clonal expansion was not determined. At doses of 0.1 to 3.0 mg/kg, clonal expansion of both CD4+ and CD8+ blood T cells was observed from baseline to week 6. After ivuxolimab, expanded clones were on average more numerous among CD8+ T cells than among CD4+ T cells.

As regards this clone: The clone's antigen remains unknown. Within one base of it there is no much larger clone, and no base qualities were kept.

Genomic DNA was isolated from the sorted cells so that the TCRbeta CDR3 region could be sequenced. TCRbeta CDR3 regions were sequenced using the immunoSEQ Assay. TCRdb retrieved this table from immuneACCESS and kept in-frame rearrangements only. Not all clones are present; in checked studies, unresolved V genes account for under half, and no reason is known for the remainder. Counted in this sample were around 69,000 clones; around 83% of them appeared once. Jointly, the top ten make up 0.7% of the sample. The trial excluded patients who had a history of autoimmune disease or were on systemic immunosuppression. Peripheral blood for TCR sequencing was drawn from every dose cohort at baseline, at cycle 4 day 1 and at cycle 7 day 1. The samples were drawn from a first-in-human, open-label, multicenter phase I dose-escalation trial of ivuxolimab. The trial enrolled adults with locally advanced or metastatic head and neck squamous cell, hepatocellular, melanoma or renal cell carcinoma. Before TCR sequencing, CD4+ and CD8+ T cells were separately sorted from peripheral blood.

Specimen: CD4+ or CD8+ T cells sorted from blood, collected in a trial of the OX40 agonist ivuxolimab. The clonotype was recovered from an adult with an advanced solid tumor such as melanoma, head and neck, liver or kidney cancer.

The CDR3 sequence is CASSFGGQGIPYEQYF. The nucleotide sequence is given as TGTGCCAGCAGTTTCGGCGGACAGGGGATACCCTACGAGCAGTACTTC. This chain joins TRBV2 to TRBJ2-7; TRBD1 agrees with 9 junctional bases. Germline trimming: 5 bases from V, 2 bases from J; junction bases outside gene matches: 10. CDR1 and CDR2 were assigned from the germline V gene as SNHLY and FYNNEI. The CDR3 covers 16 residues, taking in both the cysteine and the phenylalanine. Just the 48-base CDR3 DNA is kept, in frame starting at base 1.